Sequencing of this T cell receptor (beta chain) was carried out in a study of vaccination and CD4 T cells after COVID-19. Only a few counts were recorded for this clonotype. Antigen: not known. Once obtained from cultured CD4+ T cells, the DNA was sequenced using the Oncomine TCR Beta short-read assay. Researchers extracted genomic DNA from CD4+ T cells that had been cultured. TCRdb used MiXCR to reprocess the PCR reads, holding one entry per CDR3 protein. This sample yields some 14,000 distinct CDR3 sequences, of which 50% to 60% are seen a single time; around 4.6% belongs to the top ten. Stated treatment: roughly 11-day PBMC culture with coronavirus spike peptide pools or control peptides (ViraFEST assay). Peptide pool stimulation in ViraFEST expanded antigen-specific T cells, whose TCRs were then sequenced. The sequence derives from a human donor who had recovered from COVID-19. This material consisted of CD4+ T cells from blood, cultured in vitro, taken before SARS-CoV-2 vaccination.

The CDR3 loop reads CASRTGSPLHF. CDR3 bases: TGTGCCAGCAGGACAGGATCACCCCTCCACTTT. The chain combines TRBV6-2 or TRBV6-3 with TRBJ1-6; D may be TRBD1 (6 bases). This CDR3 spans 11 amino acids. The V and J ends lost 6 bases and 10 bases respectively, with 7 bases between them. From germline, CDR1 is MNHEY and CDR2 SVGEGT.